This TCR beta chain was identified in a study of prognosis after radiotherapy for stage I lung cancer. Study-wide context: Patients with tumors diagnosed as squamous cell carcinoma numbered 6 or 7, and those with adenocarcinoma eleven to twelve.

Study-wide results and caveats: When patients developed distant metastases, their Shannon entropy after stereotactic body radiation therapy was lower.

Germline V gene sequence: CDR1 MGHRA, CDR2 YSYEKL. The CDR3 is made up of 17 amino acids. With 7 bases removed from V and 1 base from J, the gap between germline ends came to 23 bases. Genomic DNA was subjected to two-round multiplex PCR for amplification of TCR beta CDR3. With primers specific to each TRBV and TRBJ gene, the first-round PCR was performed. From the multiplex PCR reads, TCRdb called clonotypes with MiXCR, one entry per CDR3 protein. The table includes around 19,000 distinct CDR3 sequences, 44% detected once. This clonotype was recorded at least ten times. What it binds is not known. This clonotype was sampled from a donor aged 50 or older with non-small cell lung cancer. Material: PBMCs, obtained before or after stereotactic body radiation therapy (not recorded which). The chain is built from TRBV4-1 and TRBJ2-7, with D possibly TRBD2 on 6 matching bases. This chain's CDR3 is CASNRALHGTDSYEQYF. The CDR3 DNA reads as TGCGCCAGCAATAGGGCTCTGCACGGGACTGATTCCTACGAGCAGTACTTC.